This T cell receptor (beta chain) appears in the sequencing data of a study of T cell responses to AZD1222 COVID-19 vaccine. Germline trimming cut 6 bases from V and 7 bases from J; bases unmatched to any gene: 6. Germline values: CDR1 KGHSH, CDR2 LQKENI. This CDR3 is 13 amino acids long. Sequencing was performed with immunoSEQ multiplex PCR; in TCRdb, only in-frame clones are kept and a portion is missing. The table lists about 90,000 clones, around 86% of them singletons, with 6% to 9% in the top ten. Sequences were derived from peripheral blood, sampled on day 0 of AZD1222 vaccination. This sequence originates from an adult in good health. V and J are TRBV18 and TRBJ2-1, with 7 bases fitting TRBD1. CDR3 region: CASSHEGANEQFF. CDR3 bases: TGTGCCAGCTCCCATGAGGGGGCTAATGAGCAGTTCTTC.